This T cell receptor (beta chain) derives from a study of T cells of healthy individuals. Using its own MiXCR run on the 5' RACE reads, TCRdb lists one record per CDR3 protein. The table has approximately 50,000 distinct CDR3 sequences, 14% to 15% seen once. The CDR3 extends over 14 amino acids. Germline CDR1 reads DFQATT; CDR2 reads SNEGSKA (reference sequence). Trimming pared 4 bases from V and 4 bases from J, leaving 14 bases between. This clonotype was obtained from a human donor in good health. The chain has TRBV20-1 and TRBJ2-1; a possible D gene is TRBD2 (6 bases). The DNA of the CDR3 is TGCAGTGCTAAGCTACTAGCTTCATACAATGAGCAGTTCTTC. Encoded protein: CSAKLLASYNEQFF.